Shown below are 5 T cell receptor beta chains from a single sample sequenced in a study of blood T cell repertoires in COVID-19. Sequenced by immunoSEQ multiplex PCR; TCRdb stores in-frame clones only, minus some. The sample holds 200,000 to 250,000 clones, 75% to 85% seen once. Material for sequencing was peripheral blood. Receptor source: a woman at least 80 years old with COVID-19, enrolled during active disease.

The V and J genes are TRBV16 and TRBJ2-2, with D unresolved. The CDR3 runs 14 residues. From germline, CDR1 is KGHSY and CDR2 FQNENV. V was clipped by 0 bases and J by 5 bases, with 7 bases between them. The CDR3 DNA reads TGTGCCAGCAGCCAATCGGGCAGGACCGGGGAGCTGTTTTTT. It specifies CASSQSGRTGELFF.

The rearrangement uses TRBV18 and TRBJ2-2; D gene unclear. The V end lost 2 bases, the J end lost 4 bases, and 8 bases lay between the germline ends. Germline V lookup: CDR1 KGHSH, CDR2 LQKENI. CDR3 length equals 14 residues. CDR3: CASSPVASTGELFF. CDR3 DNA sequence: TGTGCCAGCTCACCAGTAGCATCCACCGGGGAGCTGTTTTTT.

In DNA, the CDR3 is TGTGCCAGCAGTGAGATAGGGACAGGGGTCGAAAAACTGTTTTTT. It specifies CASSEIGTGVEKLFF. The chain employs TRBV25-1 and TRBJ1-4; 10 nucleotides line up with TRBD1. CDR3 length: 15 residues. CDR1 and CDR2 from the germline V gene are MGHDK and SYGVNS. The V and J ends lost 3 bases and 8 bases, in that order; junction bases with no gene match: 6.

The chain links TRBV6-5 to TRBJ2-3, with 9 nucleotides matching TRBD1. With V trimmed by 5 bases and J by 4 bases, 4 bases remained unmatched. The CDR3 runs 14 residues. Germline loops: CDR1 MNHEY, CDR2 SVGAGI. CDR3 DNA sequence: TGTGCCAGCAGTCGGGACAGGGCGCCAGATACGCAGTATTTT. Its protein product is CASSRDRAPDTQYF.

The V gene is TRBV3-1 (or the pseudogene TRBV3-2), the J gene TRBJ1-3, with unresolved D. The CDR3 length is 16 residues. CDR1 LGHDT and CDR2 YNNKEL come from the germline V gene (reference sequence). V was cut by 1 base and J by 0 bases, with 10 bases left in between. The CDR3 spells CASSQGTVSSGNTIYF. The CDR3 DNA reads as TGTGCCAGCAGCCAAGGTACGGTGAGCTCTGGAAACACCATATATTTT.